The clone carrying this T cell receptor beta chain has just a few counts. Its specificity is not known. The PCR was carried out with 60 Vbeta primers and 13 Jbeta primers. Here immunoSEQ multiplex PCR was the method, and the copy in TCRdb shows in-frame clones only, minus some. The table includes some 150,000 clones, roughly 9.6% detected once. Trimming removed 7 bases from V and 1 base from J; junction bases left unmatched: 9. From germline, CDR1 is MNHNS and CDR2 SASEGT. The CDR3 length is 15 residues. The entry originates in a study of cytomegalovirus exposure and HLA in healthy donors. Overall study findings and caveats: Sequencing depth roughly uniform across donors was assumed in presence/absence analyses. The HLA-A and HLA-B alleles of most subjects were reportedly predicted accurately from TCR beta sequences. Generally TCR sequences proved uncommon, though certain public TCRs appeared in numerous donors.

The source of this sequence is a woman between 40 and 55 years old in good health and CMV-seropositive. The sequencing sample was made of PBMCs. The V call is TRBV6-1, the J call TRBJ1-1; 7 nucleotides align to TRBD1. DNA of the CDR3: TGTGCCAGCAATGGGGGGACAGCGTCGAACACTGAAGCTTTCTTT. It translates to CASNGGTASNTEAFF.